Sequencing of this T cell receptor (beta chain) was carried out in a study of T cells after yellow fever vaccination. This clonotype was counted at least ten times. TCR cDNA was made by 5'RACE template switching, adding a universal primer site and UMIs. TCRdb reprocessed the 5' RACE reads with MiXCR, giving one entry per CDR3 protein. The sample yields hundreds of thousands of distinct CDR3 sequences, around 4% seen once. The CDR3 extends over 15 amino acids. Germline CDR1 and CDR2: SGHRS and YFSETQ. V was pared by 5 bases and J by 1 base, with 15 bases between. Specimen: PBMCs, collected on the day of the yellow fever booster vaccination. This clonotype originated in a young man who received the YFV17D yellow fever vaccine. The rearrangement links TRBV5-1 to TRBJ1-1; D is ambiguous. In DNA, the CDR3 is TGCGCCAGCAGTCAAGCCCCGTCAGGGAACACTGAAGCTTTCTTT. Translating gives CASSQAPSGNTEAFF.